This is a list of T cell receptor beta chains from one sample in a study of T-cell reconstitution after alpha-beta-depleted transplantation in children. TCRdb reanalysed the PCR reads using MiXCR and keeps one entry per CDR3 protein. The data show 700,000 or so distinct CDR3 sequences, around 13% seen once. The source material was PBMCs, sampled before TCRalphabeta/CD19-depleted stem cell transplant. The receptors stem from a girl aged 2 to 9 with congenital amegakaryocytic thrombocytopenia, due to receive a stem cell transplant. Each CDR3 is given with its conserved first and last residue. D genes are given only for firm matches. Some rows have no size entry. The others give once, few or many, or a class for an expanded clone.

clone size	D gene	V gene	J gene	CDR3 protein	CDR3 DNA
.	TRBD2	TRBV28	TRBJ2-3	CASSRPSGPSTDTQYF	TGTGCCAGCAGTAGGCCTAGCGGACCTAGCACAGATACGCAGTATTTT
.	TRBD2	TRBV29-1	TRBJ2-3	CSVESWASGRGADTQYF	TGCAGCGTTGAATCGTGGGCTAGCGGGAGAGGTGCGGATACGCAGTATTTT
.	TRBD2	TRBV7-9	TRBJ2-1	CASRSGLATRGEQFF	TGTGCCAGCAGATCGGGACTAGCAACTCGGGGTGAGCAGTTCTTC
.	TRBD2	TRBV28	TRBJ2-1	CAMGPGLAGGPGNRNEQFF	TGTGCCATGGGCCCCGGGCTAGCGGGAGGGCCGGGAAATCGCAATGAGCAGTTCTTC
few	.	TRBV5-1	TRBJ1-1	CASTLGGRVAEAFF	TGCGCCAGCACCTTAGGGGGTAGAGTTGCTGAAGCTTTCTTT
many	TRBD2	TRBV4-1	TRBJ2-2	CASSQGGLANTGELFF	TGCGCCAGCAGCCAAGGCGGACTAGCGAACACCGGGGAGCTGTTTTTT
.	.	TRBV25-1	TRBJ2-5	CASSEQYQETQYF	TGTGCCAGCAGTGAGCAGTACCAAGAGACCCAGTACTTC
many	.	TRBV7-2	TRBJ2-7	CASSLKFLSSYEQYF	TGTGCCAGCAGCCTTAAGTTCCTCAGCTCCTACGAGCAGTACTTC
.	.	TRBV20-1	TRBJ2-3	CSATAGEGASLADTQYF	TGCAGTGCTACCGCGGGAGAGGGGGCCTCTTTAGCAGATACGCAGTATTTT
many	.	TRBV5-1	TRBJ2-2	CASSLDRSGELFF	TGCGCCAGCAGCTTAGACCGGTCCGGGGAGCTGTTTTTT
many	TRBD2	TRBV5-4	TRBJ2-1	CASSLATSGGSSSYYNEQFF	TGTGCCAGCAGCTTGGCTACTAGCGGGGGTTCTTCCTCCTACTACAATGAGCAGTTCTTC
.	.	TRBV5-1	TRBJ1-1	CASSRGWGNTEAFF	TGCGCCAGCAGCAGAGGGTGGGGGAACACTGAAGCTTTCTTT
many	.	TRBV10-3	TRBJ1-3	CAISEGAKGNTIYF	TGTGCCATCAGTGAGGGGGCTAAAGGAAACACCATATATTTT